These 18 T cell receptor beta chains were all obtained from the same sample, sequenced in a study of shared clonotypes between healthy human individuals. The protocol was immunoSEQ multiplex PCR, while the TCRdb copy is restricted to in-frame clones and leaves out a portion. The sample lists around 350,000 clones; 73% were seen once. The sequencing sample was made of memory CD4+ T cells sorted from blood. The subset is: CD45RA-negative fraction. The receptors stem from a man younger than 40 in good health.

CDR3 amino acids: CASSLDSGVATDTQYF. The CDR3 coding sequence is TGTGCCAGCAGTTTAGACTCGGGAGTAGCGACAGATACGCAGTATTTT. The V gene is TRBV28, the J gene TRBJ2-3; a weak D match, TRBD2 (6 bases). The ends were cut back, 2 bases at V and 3 bases at J, with 15 bases in the middle. Germline CDR1 and CDR2: MDHEN and SYDVKM. The CDR3 spans 16 residues.

The chain has TRBV5-8 and TRBJ2-1; TRBD2 might be the D (6 bases). Germline lookup yields CDR1 SGHTS and CDR2 YDEGEE. The V end lost 5 bases, the J end lost 0 bases, and 12 bases lay between the germline ends. The CDR3 extends over 15 amino acids. DNA for the CDR3: TGTGCCAGCAGTCCAGCGGGCTACTCCTACAATGAGCAGTTCTTC. Protein: CASSPAGYSYNEQFF.

The chain combines TRBV5-1 with TRBJ1-3, with D perhaps TRBD1 (6 bases). In germline, CDR1 is SGHRS, CDR2 YFSETQ. The V and J ends lost 0 bases and 3 bases respectively, with 13 bases between them. This CDR3 comprises 16 residues. CDR3 bases: TGCGCCAGCAGCTTGGGTGGGACACTCTTTGGAAACACCATATATTTT. Translation: CASSLGGTLFGNTIYF.

The chain employs TRBV2 and TRBJ2-7; maybe TRBD2 (6 bases). V shed 2 bases and J shed 12 bases, with 11 bases lying between them. The V gene's germline CDR1 is SNHLY and CDR2 FYNNEI. The CDR3 is made up of 11 amino acids. This CDR3 is CASSEWAGGYF. CDR3 nucleotide sequence: TGTGCCAGCAGTGAATGGGCCGGGGGGTACTTC.

This clone has more than one count but fewer than ten. The chain uses TRBV11-2 and TRBJ2-3; D perhaps matches TRBD1 (6 bases). CDR1 and CDR2 (germline): SGHAT, FQNNGV. The V gene lost 4 bases and the J gene lost 6 bases, with 14 bases spanning the gap. The CDR3 sequence is 14 residues long. This CDR3 is CASSSNRAGDTQYF. The CDR3 nucleotides are TGTGCCAGCAGCTCTAACAGGGCTGGGGATACGCAGTATTTT.

The V and J genes are TRBV11-3 and TRBJ1-6, with D perhaps matching TRBD1 (5 bases). The V end was cut by 4 bases, the J end by 7 bases, with 11 bases between. Per germline, CDR1 SGHNT and CDR2 YENEEA. CDR3 length: 14 residues. The CDR3 DNA reads TGTGCCAGCAGCTCCGACAGCAGGAATTCACCCCTCCACTTT. Its translation: CASSSDSRNSPLHF.

The chain recombines TRBV5-5 with TRBJ1-2; 7 nucleotides agree with TRBD1. The CDR3 has 14 amino acids. Germline V gives CDR1 SGHKS, CDR2 YYEKEE (reference sequence). After removal of 3 bases from V and 7 bases from J, the junction contained 9 bases not matched to a gene. CDR3 DNA sequence: TGTGCCAGCAGCTCCTCACAGCGACAGGGTGGCTACACCTTC. Translation gives CASSSSQRQGGYTF.

The rearrangement joins TRBV6-6 to TRBJ1-5; maybe TRBD1 (5 bases). The ends were cut back, 2 bases at V and 3 bases at J, with 8 bases in the middle. There are 14 residues in the CDR3. Germline CDR1 and CDR2: MNHNY and SVGAGI (reference sequence). CDR3 in amino acids: CASSYEGINQPQHF. For the CDR3, the DNA is TGTGCCAGCAGTTACGAGGGGATCAATCAGCCCCAGCATTTT.

The chain carries TRBV12-2 and TRBJ2-7; TRBD1, the table's D call, lacks a check against the DNA. TRBV12-2 is tagged as a pseudogene. CDR3 length: 17 amino acids. CDR3 in DNA: TGTGCAAGTCGCTCCCTAGGACAGAAACAATTCTCCTACGAGCAGTACTTC. This gives the protein CASRSLGQKQFSYEQYF.

The V call is TRBV5-4, the J call TRBJ2-5, with D hard to call. Trimming cost V 4 bases and J 3 bases, with 10 bases left between them. From germline, CDR1 is SGHNT and CDR2 YYREEE (reference sequence). The CDR3 covers 13 residues. In DNA form, the CDR3 reads TGTGCCAGCAGCATTAAAACGGAAGAGACCCAGTACTTC. As protein: CASSIKTEETQYF.

The gene calls are TRBV11-2 and TRBJ2-2, with no clear D. Trimming removed 1 base from V and 6 bases from J, with 9 bases in between. The CDR3 totals 14 residues. CDR1 is SGHAT, CDR2 FQNNGV, per germline. The CDR3 DNA follows: TGTGCCAGCAGCTTAGTCGTCCTCGCCGGGGAGCTGTTTTTT. It specifies CASSLVVLAGELFF.

This clone showed up just a few times. The chain uses TRBV4-2 and TRBJ1-1; D might be TRBD1 (5 bases). The CDR3 has 13 amino acids. The ends were cut back, 0 bases at V and 11 bases at J, with 13 bases in the middle. CDR1 and CDR2 (germline): LGHNA, YNFKEQ. The CDR3 here is CASSQDRGGAAFF. The CDR3 nucleotides are TGTGCCAGCAGCCAAGATCGAGGAGGGGCGGCTTTCTTT.

The chain recombines TRBV5-4 with TRBJ1-5, with D unresolved. Between the trimmed V and J ends, which lost 0 bases and 6 bases, there was a span of 7 bases. Germline-derived CDR1 and CDR2 are SGHNT and YYREEE (reference sequence). This CDR3 spans 13 amino acids. The CDR3 DNA is TGTGCCAGCAGCTTGGACAGTATTCAGCCCCAGCATTTT. Its protein is CASSLDSIQPQHF.

The chain carries TRBV28 and TRBJ1-2; no reliable D call. The CDR3 covers 12 residues. V lost 5 bases, J lost 2 bases, and 6 bases lay in between. The V gene's germline CDR1 is MDHEN and CDR2 SYDVKM. The CDR3 loop is CASSPLNYGYTF. The CDR3, as DNA: TGTGCCAGCAGTCCCCTAAACTATGGCTACACCTTC.

This clone was detected once. The CDR3 DNA is TGTGCCAGCAGCGAGCGGACTAGCAAAACCTACGAGCAGTACTTC. As protein: CASSERTSKTYEQYF. The chain employs TRBV9 and TRBJ2-7; 8 positions match TRBD2. CDR1 and CDR2 (germline): SGDLS, YYNGEE. Losses at the gene ends were 3 bases for V and 2 bases for J; bases not matched to a gene: 7. CDR3 length equals 15 residues.

There are a few counts of this clone. The V call is TRBV5-1, the J call TRBJ2-3; no clear D. CDR1 is SGHRS, CDR2 YFSETQ, per germline. The ends were cut back, 5 bases at V and 2 bases at J, with 9 bases in the middle. This CDR3 has 13 residues. Here the CDR3 DNA reads TGCGCCAGCAGGGACCGAATCACAGATACGCAGTATTTT. It translates to CASRDRITDTQYF.

J is TRBJ2-5 and V is TRBV7-2; 7 bases are a match to TRBD2. Looked up from germline, CDR1 is SGHTA and CDR2 is FQGNSA. The V segment lost 1 base and the J segment 10 bases; nucleotides outside the gene matches: 12. The CDR3 contains 15 residues. The CDR3 region is CASSLGVGRGGNQYF. CDR3 DNA sequence: TGTGCCAGCAGCTTAGGGGTTGGACGCGGGGGAAACCAGTACTTC.

This chain joins TRBV11-2 and TRBJ2-7; D gene unclear. This CDR3 contains 15 residues. V lost 3 bases and J lost 1, with 13 bases in between. Germline lookup yields CDR1 SGHAT and CDR2 FQNNGV. This CDR3 is CASSFKTAESYEQYF. Written as DNA, the CDR3 is TGTGCCAGCAGCTTCAAGACGGCCGAGTCCTACGAGCAGTACTTC.